The 10 T cell receptor beta chains below all came from one sample that was sequenced in a study of shared clonotypes between healthy human individuals. Here immunoSEQ multiplex PCR was the method, and the copy in TCRdb shows in-frame clones only, minus some. The sample contains around 1.1 million clones, roughly 74% of which appear only once. The sample was memory CD4+ T cells from PBMCs. Subset meaning: CD45RA-negative fraction. The receptors derive from a young man in good health. Some clones in this sample may be carry-over from other donors' samples.

In its sample, this clone was seen many times. J is TRBJ1-1 and V is TRBV7-2; D not certain. CDR1 is SGHTA and CDR2 is FQGNSA in the germline V gene. This CDR3 contains 13 residues. With 10 bases removed from V and 1 base from J, the gap between germline ends came to 13 bases. The CDR3 DNA sequence: TGTGCCACGAGAACTAAGGGGAACACTGAAGCTTTCTTT. Translating gives CATRTKGNTEAFF.

The V and J genes are TRBV7-2 and TRBJ2-7, with D maybe TRBD2 (5 bases). V was trimmed by 5 bases and J by 4 bases, leaving 21 bases between them. This CDR3 has 16 amino acids. Germline V CDR1 and CDR2: SGHTA, FQGNSA. The CDR3 protein is CASSPAREILSYEQYF. The CDR3 DNA reads as TGTGCCAGCAGCCCGGCGAGGGAGATCCTCTCTTACGAGCAGTACTTC.

V gene TRBV5-5 combines with J gene TRBJ1-1; possibly TRBD1 for D (5 bases). V was trimmed by 8 bases and J by 7 bases, leaving 18 bases between them. The germline gives CDR1 SGHKS, CDR2 YYEKEE (reference sequence). The length of the CDR3 is 13 residues. The CDR3 bases are TGTGCCAGTTCCTCCCCGGGGCCTCATGAAGCTTTCTTT. Its translation: CASSSPGPHEAFF.

The J gene is TRBJ2-7, the V gene TRBV27, with 12 bases that match TRBD1. The CDR3 runs 19 residues. Germline V lookup: CDR1 MNHEY, CDR2 SMNVEV (reference sequence). Trimming at V came to 7 bases and at J to 2 bases, leaving 18 bases not matched to a gene. In DNA, the CDR3 is TGTGCCAGCAAAATCTCCGGGACAGGGGGCCCCGGGTTAGCCTACGAGCAGTACTTC. As protein: CASKISGTGGPGLAYEQYF.

This clone occurred a few times. V gene TRBV6-6 combines with J gene TRBJ1-1, with D perhaps TRBD1 (6 bases). Trimming cost V 7 bases and J 0 bases, with 12 bases left between them. Germline-derived CDR1 and CDR2 are MNHNY and SVGAGI (reference sequence). CDR3 length: 14 amino acids. The CDR3 loop reads CASTLDSLNTEAFF. The DNA for the CDR3 is TGTGCCAGCACTTTGGACAGCTTGAACACTGAAGCTTTCTTT.

J is TRBJ1-1 and V is TRBV6-5; D unclear. The V and J ends lost 2 bases and 5 bases respectively, with 18 bases between them. CDR1 MNHEY and CDR2 SVGAGI come from the germline V gene. This CDR3 spans 16 amino acids. The CDR3 loop reads CASSYRYGSGGTEAFF. In DNA form, the CDR3 reads TGTGCCAGCAGTTACCGTTACGGGTCCGGTGGTACTGAAGCTTTCTTT.

This clone has a handful of counts. This chain connects TRBV4-3 to TRBJ1-3; no firm D call. Trimming cost V 0 bases and J 0 bases, with 6 bases left between them. The CDR3 has 15 amino acids. Germline CDR1 and CDR2: LGHNA and YSLEER. The CDR3 nucleotides are TGCGCCAGCAGCCAAGATGGCAGCTCTGGAAACACCATATATTTT. Protein product: CASSQDGSSGNTIYF.

The chain combines TRBV10-3 with TRBJ2-7; possibly TRBD2 for D (7 bases). Trimming left V 5 bases short and J 2 bases short, with 13 bases between. This CDR3 has 14 residues. The germline CDR1 and CDR2 sequences are ENHRY and SYGVKD. CDR3 in amino acids: CAISSRGGAYEQYF. In nucleotides, the CDR3 is TGTGCCATCAGTTCCAGGGGAGGGGCCTACGAGCAGTACTTC.

This chain links TRBV10-3 with TRBJ1-1, with a weak D call TRBD1 (6 bases). The CDR3 loop spans 13 amino acids. Per the germline V gene, CDR1 is ENHRY and CDR2 is SYGVKD. V lost 3 bases, J lost 4 bases, and 9 bases lay in between. The CDR3 is CAISEQGATEAFF. The CDR3 DNA reads TGTGCCATCAGTGAACAGGGTGCCACTGAAGCTTTCTTT.

This clone was detected only once. Other DNA sequences in the same sample also yield this CDR3. The chain recombines TRBV5-1 with TRBJ2-7, with 7 bases lining up with TRBD1. CDR3 length: 13 residues. The V gene's germline CDR1 is SGHRS and CDR2 YFSETQ. Unmatched junction bases numbered 6, after V lost 4 bases and J lost 5 bases. The DNA for the CDR3 is TGCGCCAGCAGCCTGGGGACAGTTGACGAGCAGTACTTC. Residues: CASSLGTVDEQYF.